The source of this T cell receptor beta chain is a study of human T cells and chemical hapten exposure (dated by TCRdb to about 2021). Broadly, across the study: For sensitization, 2% DPC in acetone was applied to a roughly 2 cm by roughly 2 cm area of upper inner arm skin. This study followed changes in the peripheral blood TCR repertoire in vivo during primary and secondary sensitization of alopecia patients to the hapten diphenylcyclopropenone (DPC). Patch testing was performed on the upper back with Finn chambers containing 0.01% DPC, and the patch tests were scored after 6 days according to International Contact Dermatitis Research Group standards. The mostly female patient cohort included alopecia areata with under or over 50% scalp involvement, alopecia totalis and alopecia universalis. Libraries were pooled for sequencing, and variation in per-sample TCR yields was attributed mainly to small differences in library volumes within the pool. For TCR sequencing, blood came from 25 to 35 alopecia patients at anywhere from one to four time points (pre-sensitization, 2, 6 and 24 weeks). Blood samples were taken from patients before sensitization (week 0) and at 2, 6 and about 24 weeks after DPC sensitization. Throughout the study period of roughly 24 weeks, patients also received therapeutic DPC doses to the scalp every week.

CDR1 MNHEY and CDR2 SVGAGI were looked up in the germline V gene. The CDR3 holds 14 amino acids from the cysteine to the phenylalanine. Just CDR3 DNA is preserved here, 42 bases in frame from base 1. Clipping removes 1 base from V and 4 bases from J, with 2 as the unmatched junction base count. Taken with the paper, the label for time point translates to: pre-sensitization, week 0. The treatment or condition label corresponds to: therapeutic diphenylcyclopropenone sensitization with weekly scalp DPC. At each patch-test visit, blood was drawn before the patch test was applied. Patients were eligible if aged 18 to 70, diagnosed with alopecia and judged suitable for DPC therapy, and pregnant patients were excluded. Total RNA was extracted from unfractionated whole blood collected in Tempus Blood RNA tubes. As concerns this clonotype: Its specific antigen is unknown. Within one base of it there is no much larger clone, and no base qualities were kept.

Receptors were amplified or captured by RACE. The listed sequencing device is NextSeq 500. During library preparation, unique molecular identifiers were attached to individual cDNA molecules so that TCRs could be counted in a quantitative, reproducible way. Each blood RNA sample was used to sequence both TCR alpha and TCR beta chains. The paper's data handling went like this. A median of around 96,000 TCRs per sample was observed, with a range of roughly 20,000 to 750,000. V, J and CDR3 annotation of the TCR reads was carried out using the Decombinator software suite. For PS versus PT1 abundance plots, all samples were subsampled to the same number of TCRs (28,000). Expanded TCRs were defined as absent before sensitization and observed at least eight times at the 2-week time point. The public reads were quality trimmed at Q25 with fastp and then assembled into clones with MiXCR by TCRdb, keeping productive beta chains. Entries are consolidated by CDR3 protein sequence, retaining the most common genes and DNA. The V and J calls were determined by TCRdb, not by the authors. Here the sample has more than 250,000 distinct CDR3 sequences; about 8.1% occur a single time. Together, the top ten hold over 2% of the sample.

Overall results and qualifications from the work: DPC sensitization did not change how many TCRs were above 1 in 1000 frequency, and no evidence was found of alterations in global repertoire structure. After repeated subsampling, changes were observed in the strength of the expansion versus patch-test correlation and in the threshold at which the correlation became significant. Patch test score correlated positively with the number of PT1 expanded TCRs, reaching significance at thresholds 8, 16 and 32 but not at 4. All patients had alopecia, a presumed autoimmune disease, so their immune response might differ from that of healthy individuals. Compared with pre-sensitization or healthy control sets, expanded TCRs formed significantly more large CDR3 similarity clusters, which is consistent with antigen-driven responses.

The sample consisted of whole blood, taken in connection with sensitization to the hapten diphenylcyclopropenone (DPC). The rearrangement joined TRBV6-5 to TRBJ2-3, and 7 junction bases match TRBD2. The TCR was taken from a woman between 35 and 50 years old with alopecia areata. Some clones in this sample may be carry-over from other donors' samples. The bases read TGTGCCAGCAGTTACTTCCGGGGGGCAGATACGCAGTATTTT. Its coded protein is CASSYFRGADTQYF.